This TCR beta chain derives from a study of cytomegalovirus exposure and HLA in healthy donors. Turning to this clone: Its antigen is unidentified.

Germline assignment: CDR1 SQVTM and CDR2 ANQGSEA. The CDR3 contains 11 residues. 13 Jbeta primers and 60 Vbeta primers were used for the PCR. Here immunoSEQ multiplex PCR was the method, and the copy in TCRdb shows in-frame clones only, minus some. The table lists about 65,000 clones, 62% of them singletons, with roughly 2.8% in the top ten. Study-level findings and limits: Clonal expansion was found to be greater in HLA-associated TCR beta chains than in equally common others in a later analysis. Some highly shared sequence variants likely arose as a pipeline artifact.

The material sequenced was PBMCs. The chain has TRBV29-1 and TRBJ1-1; 7 bases line up with TRBD1. This receptor was identified in a man under 40 in good health and CMV-seronegative. The CDR3 nucleotides read TGCCGCAGCCAGACAGGGACTGAAGCTTTCTTT. It codes for CRSQTGTEAFF.